Below, one T cell receptor beta chain is given with its context. Antigen: not known. Measured with immunoSEQ multiplex PCR; TCRdb has only the in-frame clones, and not every one. The sample includes some 36,000 clones, roughly 94% of them seen just once. The sample belongs to a study of graft-versus-host responses after intestinal transplantation. Across the study: Anti-thymocyte globulin was used for induction in all recipients, who then took tacrolimus and steroids for 2 to 4 years.

Study results and limitations: When patients had graft-donor T cell macrochimerism, their allografts held high graft-versus-host to host-versus-graft clonal ratios.

Germline lookup yields CDR1 SGHTA and CDR2 FQGNSA. The length of the CDR3 is 14 residues. V dropped 2 bases and J dropped 6 bases, with 13 bases sitting between them. The material was unstimulated CD4+ T cells sorted from spleen or lymph node cells, obtained before transplant. The chain couples TRBV7-2 to TRBJ1-1, with TRBD1 as a possible D gene (5 bases). This TCR was recovered from a human donor who was the organ donor for an intestinal transplant. The CDR3 protein is CASSLQGGYAEAFF. CDR3 DNA sequence: TGTGCCAGCAGCTTACAGGGCGGATATGCTGAAGCTTTCTTT.